These 27 T cell receptor beta chains were sequenced from one sample in a study of T-cell reconstitution after alpha-beta-depleted transplantation in children. TCRbeta library construction was performed incorporating unique molecular identifiers. TCRdb redid the calling of the PCR reads with MiXCR, one entry per CDR3 protein. Of some 250,000 distinct CDR3 sequences in the sample, 12% are singletons; the top ten hold roughly 2.6%. The source was PBMCs from the stem cell graft donor, collected from the stem cell graft. The receptors stem from a human donor who donated a stem cell graft to a child with acute lymphoblastic leukemia.

This clonotype was recorded at least ten times. The V and J genes are TRBV5-1 and TRBJ2-1; D ambiguous. CDR1 SGHRS and CDR2 YFSETQ come from the germline V gene. V was trimmed by 0 bases and J by 3 bases, leaving 10 bases between them. The CDR3 runs 15 residues. This chain's CDR3 is CASSLAGKVYNEQFF. CDR3 in DNA: TGCGCCAGCAGCTTGGCGGGTAAGGTCTACAATGAGCAGTTCTTC.

V usage is TRBV20-1 and J usage is TRBJ2-3, with TRBD2 identical over 15 bases. Germline loops: CDR1 DFQATT, CDR2 SNEGSKA (reference sequence). Trimming removed 3 bases from V and 12 bases from J; junction bases left unmatched: 10. The CDR3 is 15 amino acids. The CDR3 region is CSARLTGTSGGQQYF. The CDR3 DNA is TGCAGTGCTAGGTTAACCGGGACTAGCGGGGGGCAACAGTATTTT.

This clonotype appeared many times. The chain joins TRBV29-1 to TRBJ1-5; TRBD1 matches at 9 bases. The CDR3 is made up of 12 amino acids. J was trimmed by 6 bases and V by 5 bases; bases with no gene match: 2. Germline values: CDR1 SQVTM, CDR2 ANQGSEA. CDR3 in amino acids: CSVTGQGQPQHF. The CDR3 DNA sequence: TGCAGCGTTACGGGACAGGGTCAGCCCCAGCATTTT. Full variable domain (outside the CDR3, taken from reference TRBV29-1 and TRBJ1-5): SAVISQKPSRDICQRGTSLTIQCQVDSQVTMMFWYRQQPGQSLTLIATANQGSEATYESGFVIDKFPISRPNLTFSTLTVSNMSPEDSSIYLCSVTGQGQPQHFGDGTRLSIL.

This clonotype occurred many times. The rearrangement uses TRBV12-3 or TRBV12-4 and TRBJ2-1, with 7 bases fitting TRBD1. The CDR3 is made up of 13 amino acids. The V gene end was trimmed by 3 bases and the J gene end by 12 bases; junction bases not matched to a gene: 8. The CDR3 DNA sequence: TGTGCCAGCAGTTTTTACAGGGACAGCCTGCAGTTCTTC. Its translation: CASSFYRDSLQFF.

This clonotype occurred many times. The CDR3 bases are TGTGCCAGCAGTTATGGAGGGGACAGCTCCTACGAGCAGTACTTC. Encoded protein: CASSYGGDSSYEQYF. The chain uses TRBV6-2 or TRBV6-3 and TRBJ2-7; tentative D call: TRBD1 (7 bases). In germline, CDR1 is MNHEY, CDR2 SVGEGT. This CDR3 has 15 amino acids. The V gene lost 3 bases and the J gene lost 0 bases, with 12 bases spanning the gap.

This clonotype was picked up many times. This chain uses TRBV12-3 or TRBV12-4 with TRBJ1-5; 7 bases agree with TRBD1. Germline trimming cut 5 bases from V and 8 bases from J; bases unmatched to any gene: 6. The length of the CDR3 is 13 residues. CDR3 residues: CASSPQGREPQHF. The CDR3 DNA reads as TGTGCCAGCAGTCCACAGGGGAGGGAGCCCCAGCATTTT.

This clonotype has ten or more counts. The V gene is TRBV12-3 or TRBV12-4, the J gene TRBJ2-1, with a weak D call TRBD2 (5 bases). The ends were cut back, 6 bases at V and 5 bases at J, with 8 bases in the middle. The CDR3 is 12 residues long. The CDR3 sequence: CASSRGNNEQFF. The DNA for the CDR3 is TGTGCCAGCAGCCGGGGAAACAATGAGCAGTTCTTC.

The J gene is TRBJ2-6, the V gene TRBV5-4; D not resolved. This CDR3 comprises 16 residues. Germline CDR1 is SGHNT and CDR2 is YYREEE (reference sequence). V lost 6 bases, J lost 0 bases, and 13 bases lay in between. The CDR3, as DNA: TGTGCCAGCACCGATTATCATAGCTCTGGGGCCAACGTCCTGACTTTC. The encoded protein is CASTDYHSSGANVLTF. The variable domain in full, completed from reference TRBV5-4 and TRBJ2-6, reads ETGVTQSPTHLIKTRGQQVTLRCSSQSGHNTVSWYQQALGQGPQFIFQYYREEENGRGNFPPRFSGLQFPNYSSELNVNALELDDSALYLCASTDYHSSGANVLTFGAGSRLTVL.

This clonotype was recorded many times. The V and J genes are TRBV19 and TRBJ1-1; 7 bases are shared with TRBD1. Germline assignment: CDR1 LNHDA and CDR2 SQIVND (reference sequence). There are 14 residues in the CDR3. Trimming cost V 2 bases and J 5 bases; bases outside gene matches: 5. CDR3 protein: CASSIKGARTEAFF. In DNA form, the CDR3 reads TGTGCCAGTAGTATAAAGGGGGCAAGGACTGAAGCTTTCTTT.

CDR3 DNA sequence: TGTGCCAGCAGCCTCAAAGGTTCTAGCGGGAATTACAATGAGCAGTTCTTC. This gives the protein CASSLKGSSGNYNEQFF. This chain joins TRBV7-2 and TRBJ2-1, with 9 bases fitting TRBD2. This CDR3 comprises 17 residues. V trimming: 5 bases; J trimming: 4 bases; junction bases outside the gene matches: 12. Germline CDR1 is SGHTA and CDR2 is FQGNSA.

This clonotype was detected many times. The CDR3 sequence is CASSFGQGISTDTQYF. CDR3 nucleotides: TGTGCCAGCAGCTTCGGCCAGGGGATTAGCACAGATACGCAGTATTTT. V gene TRBV7-9 combines with J gene TRBJ2-3; a weak D match, TRBD1 (6 bases). V lost 3 bases to trimming and J lost 0 bases, with 13 bases between them. There are 16 residues in the CDR3. Germline V gene data show CDR1 as SEHNR and CDR2 as FQNEAQ (reference sequence).

The rearrangement joins TRBV15 to TRBJ2-7; a possible D gene is TRBD2 (5 bases). With 0 bases removed from V and 2 bases from J, the gap between germline ends came to 5 bases. This CDR3 has 13 residues. CDR1 LNHNV and CDR2 YYDKDF come from the germline V gene (reference sequence). Here the CDR3 DNA reads TGTGCCACCAGCAGAGACGGGACCTACGAGCAGTACTTC. It translates to CATSRDGTYEQYF. The entire variable domain, with the rest obtained from reference TRBV15 and TRBJ2-7, is as follows: DAMVIQNPRYQVTQFGKPVTLSCSQTLNHNVMYWYQQKSSQAPKLLFHYYDKDFNNEADTPDNFQSRRPNTSFCFLDIRSPGLGDTAMYLCATSRDGTYEQYFGPGTRLTVT.

This clonotype was recorded a few times. The chain has TRBV5-1 and TRBJ1-2, with D maybe TRBD1 (5 bases). CDR1 and CDR2 from the germline V gene are SGHRS and YFSETQ. This CDR3 is 15 amino acids long. V dropped 4 bases and J dropped 3 bases, with 16 bases sitting between them. CDR3 sequence reads: CASSRQGVKDYGYTF. The CDR3 bases are TGCGCCAGCAGCCGCCAAGGGGTAAAGGACTATGGCTACACCTTC.

This clonotype has more than one count but fewer than ten. This rearrangement joins TRBV7-9 to TRBJ2-6; weak D call: TRBD1 (6 bases). This CDR3 spans 14 amino acids. Per germline, CDR1 SEHNR and CDR2 FQNEAQ (reference sequence). V lost 10 bases to trimming and J lost 0 bases, with 10 bases between them. The DNA for the CDR3 is TGTGCCATTTTACAGGGCTCTGGGGCCAACGTCCTGACTTTC. Translated: CAILQGSGANVLTF.

In its sample, this clonotype was seen many times. The V call is TRBV7-9, the J call TRBJ2-7, with 10 bases fitting TRBD1. The CDR3 length is 16 residues. Germline CDR1 and CDR2: SEHNR and FQNEAQ (reference sequence). The ends lost 5 bases at V and 1 base at J; junction bases unmatched: 8. The CDR3 bases are TGTGCCAGCAGCCTACTCCCGGGACAGGGGTCCTACGAGCAGTACTTC. It specifies CASSLLPGQGSYEQYF.

On this clonotype itself: Given a much more abundant clone one base away, this may be a read error. The V call is TRBV5-4, the J call TRBJ2-5, with D possibly TRBD2 on 5 matching bases. Germline CDR1 and CDR2: SGHNT and YYREEE (reference sequence). CDR3 size: 13 residues. The CDR3 coding sequence is TGTGCCAGGAGCTTGGTGAGGGTTGAGACCCAGTACTTC. Amino acids: CARSLVRVETQYF.

This clonotype was seen many times. The genes are TRBV7-2 and TRBJ2-7; TRBD1 agrees at 9 bases. The CDR3 contains 14 residues. J was trimmed by 2 bases and V by 10 bases; bases with no gene match: 9. Germline CDR1 SGHTA, CDR2 FQGNSA. The CDR3: CAIPRDRETYEQYF. The CDR3 DNA follows: TGTGCCATACCCCGGGACAGGGAAACCTACGAGCAGTACTTC.

This clonotype was recorded many times. This chain joins TRBV11-2 and TRBJ2-6, with TRBD1 identical over 10 bases. There are 19 residues in the CDR3. CDR1 SGHAT and CDR2 FQNNGV come from the germline V gene. The ends lost 0 bases at V and 1 base at J; junction bases unmatched: 6. CDR3 sequence: CASSLEGQGFVSGANVLTF. The CDR3 nucleotides read TGTGCCAGCAGCTTAGAGGGACAGGGGTTCGTATCTGGGGCCAACGTCCTGACTTTC.

This clonotype was recorded at least ten times. The chain combines TRBV4-3 with TRBJ2-1; possible D gene TRBD2, 6 bases. Between the trimmed V and J ends, which lost 1 base and 0 bases, there was a span of 19 bases. The germline V gene encodes CDR1 LGHNA and CDR2 YSLEER. This CDR3 spans 19 amino acids. CDR3 sequence (DNA): TGCGCCAGCAGCCAAGGTCCAGCGGGCCCCTTTAGCTCCTACAATGAGCAGTTCTTC. It encodes CASSQGPAGPFSSYNEQFF.

The chain has TRBV20-1 and TRBJ2-4; D unclear. The V and J ends lost 2 bases and 9 bases respectively, with 8 bases between them. The length of the CDR3 is 11 residues. In germline, CDR1 is DFQATT, CDR2 SNEGSKA (reference sequence). CDR3 DNA: TGCAGTGCTAGAAGGGAAGGCATTCAGTACTTC. It codes for CSARREGIQYF.

This clonotype was counted ten times or more. This chain links TRBV20-1 with TRBJ1-6; D is unclear. The CDR3 spans 15 residues. CDR1 and CDR2 from the germline V gene are DFQATT and SNEGSKA (reference sequence). Trimming stripped 5 bases from V and 7 bases from J, with 18 bases between. The CDR3 sequence is CSAPQILGINSPLHF. The CDR3 DNA follows: TGCAGTGCTCCCCAGATTCTTGGAATCAATTCACCCCTCCACTTT.

This clonotype was observed at least ten times. The rearrangement uses TRBV29-1 and TRBJ1-3; D might be TRBD1 (6 bases). CDR1 is SQVTM and CDR2 is ANQGSEA in the germline V gene. V was shortened by 6 bases and J by 5 bases, with 14 bases between the two germline ends. This CDR3 comprises 13 residues. DNA for the CDR3: TGCAGCGTAGTAACAGGGCCGAGAAACACCATATATTTT. Its translation: CSVVTGPRNTIYF.

This clonotype was recorded many times. This chain links TRBV5-1 with TRBJ1-1; D uncertain. Germline CDR1 and CDR2: SGHRS and YFSETQ. Trimming shortened V by 3 bases and J by 0 bases, and 12 bases separated the two germline ends. There are 15 residues in the CDR3. The CDR3: CASSSGRIMNTEAFF. The CDR3 region has the DNA TGCGCCAGCAGCTCCGGACGGATTATGAACACTGAAGCTTTCTTT.

This clonotype was observed at least ten times. The chain employs TRBV24-1 and TRBJ2-1; possible D gene TRBD2, 5 bases. CDR3 length equals 17 residues. CDR1 and CDR2 from the germline V gene are KGHDR and SFDVKD. The V end lost 2 bases, the J end lost 4 bases, and 17 bases lay between the germline ends. In DNA form, the CDR3 reads TGTGCCACCAGTGATTCCAGGACTCGCCGGTTGTACAATGAGCAGTTCTTC. Protein: CATSDSRTRRLYNEQFF.

On this clonotype: A much larger clone sits a single nucleotide away, making a read error possible. The J gene is TRBJ1-2, the V gene TRBV6-5, with a possible D match to TRBD1 (5 bases). CDR1 and CDR2 from the germline V gene are MNHEY and SVGAGI. The CDR3 has 15 residues. This CDR3 is CASNYSGNGNYGYTF. The CDR3 nucleotides are TGTGCCAGCAATTACTCAGGGAACGGTAACTATGGCTACACCTTC.

This clonotype was recorded many times. V is TRBV6-6 and J is TRBJ1-5; D remains ambiguous. The V end lost 5 bases, the J end lost 6 bases, and 8 bases lay between the germline ends. The CDR3 covers 12 residues. Germline assignment: CDR1 MNHNY and CDR2 SVGAGI (reference sequence). The CDR3 protein is CASSPGPQPQHF. The DNA for the CDR3 is TGTGCCAGCAGTCCCGGGCCTCAGCCCCAGCATTTT.

This clonotype came up many times. This sequence joins TRBV27 and TRBJ2-6, with a weak D call TRBD1 (5 bases). Per the germline V gene, CDR1 is MNHEY and CDR2 is SMNVEV (reference sequence). The CDR3 covers 18 residues. V was shortened by 2 bases and J by 0 bases, with 14 bases between the two germline ends. CDR3 sequence (DNA): TGTGCCAGCAGTTTAGGCAGGGATTGGACCTCTGGGGCCAACGTCCTGACTTTC. As protein: CASSLGRDWTSGANVLTF. The variable domain in full, with the rest retrieved from reference TRBV27 and TRBJ2-6, is EAQVTQNPRYLITVTGKKLTVTCSQNMNHEYMSWYRQDPGLGLRQIYYSMNVEVTDKGDVPEGYKVSRKEKRNFPLILESPSPNQTSLYFCASSLGRDWTSGANVLTFGAGSRLTVL.